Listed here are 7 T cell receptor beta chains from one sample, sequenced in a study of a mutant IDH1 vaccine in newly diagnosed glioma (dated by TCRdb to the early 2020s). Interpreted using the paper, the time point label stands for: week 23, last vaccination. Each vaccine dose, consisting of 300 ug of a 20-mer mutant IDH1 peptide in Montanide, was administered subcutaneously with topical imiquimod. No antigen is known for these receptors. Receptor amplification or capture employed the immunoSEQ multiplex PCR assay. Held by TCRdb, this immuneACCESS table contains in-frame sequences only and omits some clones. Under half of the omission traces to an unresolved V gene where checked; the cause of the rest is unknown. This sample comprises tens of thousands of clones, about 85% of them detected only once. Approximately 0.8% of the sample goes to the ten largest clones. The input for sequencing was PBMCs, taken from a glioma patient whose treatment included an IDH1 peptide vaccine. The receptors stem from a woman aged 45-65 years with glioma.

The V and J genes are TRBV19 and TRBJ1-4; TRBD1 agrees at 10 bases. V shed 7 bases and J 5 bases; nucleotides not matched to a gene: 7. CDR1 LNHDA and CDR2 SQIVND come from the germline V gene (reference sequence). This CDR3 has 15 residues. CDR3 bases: TGTGCCAGTACCTATAGGACAGGGGGAAATGAAAAACTGTTTTTT. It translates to CASTYRTGGNEKLFF.

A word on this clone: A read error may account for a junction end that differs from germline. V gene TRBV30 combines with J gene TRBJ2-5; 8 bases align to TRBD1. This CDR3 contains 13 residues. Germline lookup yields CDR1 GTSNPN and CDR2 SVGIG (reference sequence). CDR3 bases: TGTGCCTGGAACAGGGGGTTTCAGGAGACCCGGTACTTC. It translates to CAWNRGFQETRYF.

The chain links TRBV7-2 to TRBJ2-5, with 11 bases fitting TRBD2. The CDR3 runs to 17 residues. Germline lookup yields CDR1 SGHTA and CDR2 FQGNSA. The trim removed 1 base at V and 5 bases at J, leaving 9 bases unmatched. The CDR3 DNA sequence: TGTGCCAGCAGCTTAGGGGTTAGCGGGAGGGCCCGGGAGACCCAGTACTTC. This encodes CASSLGVSGRARETQYF.

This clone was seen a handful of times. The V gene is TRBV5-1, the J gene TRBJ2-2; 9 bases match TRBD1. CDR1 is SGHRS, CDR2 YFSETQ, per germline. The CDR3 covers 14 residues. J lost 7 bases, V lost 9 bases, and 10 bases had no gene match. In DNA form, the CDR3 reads TGCGCCACCGCTGGGACAGGGACGGGCGGGGAGCTGTTTTTT. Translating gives CATAGTGTGGELFF.

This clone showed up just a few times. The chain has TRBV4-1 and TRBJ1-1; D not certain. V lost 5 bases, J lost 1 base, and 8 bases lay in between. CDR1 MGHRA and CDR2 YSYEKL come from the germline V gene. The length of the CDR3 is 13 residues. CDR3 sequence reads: CASSYRRNTEAFF. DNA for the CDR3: TGCGCCAGCAGCTACCGACGGAACACTGAAGCTTTCTTT.

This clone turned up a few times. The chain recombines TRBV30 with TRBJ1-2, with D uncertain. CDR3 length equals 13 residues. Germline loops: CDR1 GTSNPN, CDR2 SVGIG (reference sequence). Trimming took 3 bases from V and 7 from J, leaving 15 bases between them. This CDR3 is CAWRWVAASGYTF. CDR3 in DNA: TGTGCCTGGAGATGGGTAGCGGCGAGTGGCTACACCTTC.

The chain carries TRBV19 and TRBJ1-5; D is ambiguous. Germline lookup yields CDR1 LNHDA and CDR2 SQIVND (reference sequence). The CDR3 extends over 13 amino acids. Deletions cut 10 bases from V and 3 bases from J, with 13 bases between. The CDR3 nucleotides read TGTGCCACCTCGCGGAACTACAATCAGCCCCAGCATTTT. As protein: CATSRNYNQPQHF.